This TCR beta chain was documented in a study of cytomegalovirus exposure and HLA in healthy donors. Overall study context: Approximately 80 million unique TCRs from HLA-typed donors were held in an early data release.

Study outcomes and limitations: TCR beta V- and J-gene trimming, according to a later analysis, was linked to a missense DCLRE1C variant. Sequencing had likely introduced a cluster of highly shared sequence variants as an artifact.

Primers: 60 Vbeta forward and 13 Jbeta reverse. Profiled with immunoSEQ multiplex PCR; TCRdb holds only in-frame clones, not every one. The data hold 140,000 to 150,000 clones, with 88% observed a single time. Healthy people donating bone marrow made up the donors. Turning to this clone: Its specificity is unknown.

This sequence was found in a middle-aged woman in good health and CMV-seronegative. What was sequenced was PBMCs.

CDR3 sequence: CASAPGIANYGYTF. Written as DNA, the CDR3 is TGCGCCAGCGCCCCAGGGATAGCTAACTATGGCTACACCTTC. V usage is TRBV5-1 and J usage is TRBJ1-2, with D possibly matching TRBD1 (5 bases). V was cut by 7 bases and J by 0 bases, with 13 bases left in between. The CDR3 sequence is 14 residues long. CDR1 is SGHRS and CDR2 is YFSETQ in the germline V gene.